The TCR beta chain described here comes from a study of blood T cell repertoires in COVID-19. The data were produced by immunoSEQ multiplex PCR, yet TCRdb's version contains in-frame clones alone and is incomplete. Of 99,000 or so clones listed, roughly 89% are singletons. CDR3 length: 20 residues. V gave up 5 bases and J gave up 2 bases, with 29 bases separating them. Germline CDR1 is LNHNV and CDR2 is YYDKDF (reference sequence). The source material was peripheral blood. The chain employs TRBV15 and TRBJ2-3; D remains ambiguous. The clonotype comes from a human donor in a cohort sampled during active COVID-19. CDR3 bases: TGTGCCACCAGCGAGTTCAGAGCTTCCATCCCAGGTGGATACACAGATACGCAGTATTTT. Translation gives CATSEFRASIPGGYTDTQYF.